The clone carrying this TCR beta chain appeared once. Generated by immunoSEQ multiplex PCR, the TCRdb table keeps only in-frame clones and is missing some. The table includes fewer than 350,000 clones, 90% detected once. This sample was included in a study of blood T cell repertoires in COVID-19. Germline V gives CDR1 LNHDA, CDR2 SQIVND (reference sequence). With 7 bases clipped from V and 4 bases from J, the junction kept 10 bases outside the gene matches. The CDR3 extends over 15 amino acids. Input material: PBMCs or T cells enriched from blood (not recorded which). The sequence was collected from a woman aged 18-29 years with acute COVID-19. V is TRBV19 and J is TRBJ1-5; TRBD1 aligns across 7 bases. CDR3 nucleotides: TGTGCCAGTATTAAACAGGGGCACCCAAATCAGCCCCAGCATTTT. Translation: CASIKQGHPNQPQHF.